The rows below give T cell receptor beta chains drawn from one sample of a study of T cell responses to AZD1222 COVID-19 vaccine. Generated by immunoSEQ multiplex PCR, the TCRdb table keeps only in-frame clones and is missing some. The sample consists of tens of thousands of clones, 80% to 85% of them appearing once. This specimen was peripheral blood, taken on day 0 of AZD1222 vaccination. These receptors all stem from an adult in good health. Each CDR3 is given with its conserved first and last residue. D genes are given only for firm matches. A row's size may be missing; if present it is once, few, many or a size class.

j_call clone_size v_call d_call cdr3_nt cdr3_aa
TRBJ2-1 once TRBV7-9 NA TGTGCCAGCAGCTCTCCGAAGGGAACCCATCAGTTCTTC CASSSPKGTHQFF
TRBJ2-1 once TRBV6-5 TRBD1 TGTGCCAGCAGTTACTACGGACAGGTCTACAATGAGCAGTTCTTC CASSYYGQVYNEQFF
TRBJ2-2 once TRBV6-4 NA TGTGCCAGCAGTGAGGCGGTGAACACCGGGGAGCTGTTTTTT CASSEAVNTGELFF
TRBJ2-3 NA TRBV5-1 TRBD2 TGCGCCAGCAGCTTGTTGGGCGGGGGGTCCACAGATACGCAGTATTTT CASSLLGGGSTDTQYF
TRBJ2-7 once TRBV7-2 NA TGTGCCAGCAGCTTAGACAGGAGAAAATTCTACGAGCAGTACTTC CASSLDRRKFYEQYF
TRBJ2-3 NA TRBV3-1/TRBV3-2 TRBD2 TGTGCCAGCAGCCCAATTAGCGGGGGGGCCCGCACAGATACGCAGTATTTT CASSPISGGARTDTQYF
TRBJ1-2 NA TRBV15 NA TGTGCCACCAGCAGAGAGACAACAACCTCGGGCTACACCTTC CATSRETTTSGYTF
TRBJ2-3 NA TRBV5-8 TRBD1 TGTGCCAGCCACAGGGGGACTTCATACACAGATACGCAGTATTTT CASHRGTSYTDTQYF
TRBJ1-5 NA TRBV4-1 NA TGCGCCAGCAGCCAAGATCGCGGGGGGGAAAGCAATCAGCCCCAGCATTTT CASSQDRGGESNQPQHF
TRBJ1-1 NA TRBV7-9 NA TGTGCCAGCAGCCTCCGGGTTGGGGCAGGGAACACTGAAGCTTTCTTT CASSLRVGAGNTEAFF
TRBJ1-4 few TRBV18 NA TGTGCCAGCTCACCAGGGGAGCGAAAAAATGAAAAACTGTTTTTT CASSPGERKNEKLFF
TRBJ1-1 NA TRBV29-1 NA TGCAGCGTTGTTTCAGGGCCCAGGGGCACTGAAGCTTTCTTT CSVVSGPRGTEAFF
TRBJ2-7 NA TRBV6-5 TRBD1 TGTGCCAGCAGTTACCTTAGGGGACAGGGCACCTACGAGCAGTACTTC CASSYLRGQGTYEQYF
TRBJ1-2 NA TRBV7-9 NA TGTGCCAGCAGCTTACTCGGGGCTAACTATGGCTACACCTTC CASSLLGANYGYTF
TRBJ2-2 NA TRBV5-6 TRBD2 TGTGCCAGCAGCTTGGCAGCTAGCGGGCACACCGGGGAGCTGTTTTTT CASSLAASGHTGELFF
TRBJ2-5 once TRBV30 NA TGTGCCTGGAGTGAGGGGACGGAGCAAGAGACCCAGTACTTC CAWSEGTEQETQYF
TRBJ1-3 few TRBV2 TRBD1 TGTGCCAGCAGTGCGAACAGGGGGCTAGGAAACACCATATATTTT CASSANRGLGNTIYF
TRBJ2-1 NA TRBV11-2 TRBD1 TGTGCCAGCAGCTTAGCGGTGGCGCTGACAGGGTCCTACAATGAGCAGTTCTTC CASSLAVALTGSYNEQFF
TRBJ2-7 NA TRBV15 NA TGTGCCACCAGCAGAGATCCCTCGGGGGTCTACGAGCAGTACTTC CATSRDPSGVYEQYF
TRBJ1-2 many TRBV3-1/TRBV3-2 NA TGTGCCAGCAGCCAAGATGGGGCCTATGGCTACACCTTC CASSQDGAYGYTF
TRBJ1-1 NA TRBV24-1 NA TGTGCCACCAGTGATTTCTCGGGCGAAGCTTTCTTT CATSDFSGEAFF
TRBJ2-5 NA TRBV3-1/TRBV3-2 NA TGTGCCAGCAGCCCGCCGTTCCGTGGTTGTTGCCAAGAGACCCAGTACTTC CASSPPFRGCCQETQYF
TRBJ1-5 NA TRBV5-1 TRBD1 TGCGCCAGCAGCTGGACAGGGGATAGCAATCAGCCCCAGCATTTT CASSWTGDSNQPQHF
TRBJ2-3 NA TRBV12-3/TRBV12-4 NA TGTGCCAGCAGTTTTGGGGGCACAGATACGCAGTATTTT CASSFGGTDTQYF
TRBJ2-5 once TRBV11-3 TRBD2 TGTGCCAGCAGCACGGGGACTAGCGGGGGGCACCAAGAGACCCAGTACTTC CASSTGTSGGHQETQYF
TRBJ2-5 NA TRBV4-2 TRBD2 TGTGCCAGCAGCCAGGGAGAAGCGGGGGCCCGGGAGACCCAGTACTTC CASSQGEAGARETQYF
TRBJ2-1 NA TRBV25-1 NA TGTGCCAGCAGTGATTGGGGAGCCGCGACAGAGCAGTTCTTC CASSDWGAATEQFF
TRBJ2-7 NA TRBV7-9 NA TGTGCCAGCAGCTTAGTGGGGGGGCCCTACGAGCAGTACTTC CASSLVGGPYEQYF
TRBJ1-5 NA TRBV4-3 NA TGCGCCAGCAGCCAAGACAGGGCTGAGGGACGTGATCAGCCCCAGCATTTT CASSQDRAEGRDQPQHF
TRBJ1-1 few TRBV10-1 NA TGCGCCAGCAGTGAGGCCGGCCGGCCTGAAGCTTTCTTT CASSEAGRPEAFF
TRBJ2-3 NA TRBV19 NA TGTGCCAGTGGTGGAGGGGGTGGAGATACGCAGTATTTT CASGGGGGDTQYF
TRBJ1-2 NA TRBV7-9 NA TGTGCCAGCAGCTTAGGCCATGGCTACACCTTC CASSLGHGYTF
TRBJ2-1 once TRBV27 TRBD1 TGTGCCAGCAGTTCCAACTTCCCGGGACAGGGTGACTACAATGAGCAGTTCTTC CASSSNFPGQGDYNEQFF
TRBJ1-6 NA TRBV7-2 NA TGTGCCAGCAGCCCCGCCGGACAGCCGAATTCACCCCTCCACTTT CASSPAGQPNSPLHF
TRBJ2-7 NA TRBV29-1 TRBD1 TGCAGCGTTGAGACGGACAGGCCCAGCTCCTACGAGCAGTACTTC CSVETDRPSSYEQYF
TRBJ2-1 NA TRBV10-3 TRBD2 TGTGCCATCAGTGAGTCAAAAAGCGGGAGCTCCTACAATGAGCAGTTCTTC CAISESKSGSSYNEQFF
TRBJ2-7 NA TRBV5-4 TRBD1 TGTGCCAGCCAGCAACAGGGGACGGTCGAGCAGTACTTC CASQQQGTVEQYF
TRBJ1-6 NA TRBV5-1 NA TGCGCCAGCAGCTTGGCAACAGCTAGGAATTCACCCCTCCACTTT CASSLATARNSPLHF
TRBJ2-7 NA TRBV7-8 NA TGTGCCAGCAGCTTAGGGGGCAGGGTCAACGAGCAGTACTTC CASSLGGRVNEQYF
TRBJ1-2 NA TRBV4-1 NA TGCGCCAGCAGCCAGGCCCTCGGGCAGTACACCTTC CASSQALGQYTF
TRBJ2-1 NA TRBV4-1 TRBD2 TGCGCCAGCAGCCAAGGTGTACTAGCGGGGGGTCATGGTGAGCAGTTCTTC CASSQGVLAGGHGEQFF
TRBJ2-7 NA TRBV27 TRBD1 TGTGCCAGCAGTCTCTTGGGACAGAGCTCCTACGAGCAGTACTTC CASSLLGQSSYEQYF
TRBJ2-7 few TRBV5-1 TRBD2 TGCGCCAGCAGCTTTTTGGGGGGGACCTACGAGCAGTACTTC CASSFLGGTYEQYF
TRBJ1-1 few TRBV6-5 NA TGTGCCAGCAGTTACCTCCGAGAGACAACTGAAGCTTTCTTT CASSYLRETTEAFF
TRBJ2-4 NA TRBV19 TRBD2 TGTGCCAGTAGTATTACGGGGGGGCAAAACATTCAGTACTTC CASSITGGQNIQYF
TRBJ2-1 NA TRBV5-5 TRBD1 TGTGCCAGCAGCATACAGACAGGGAACAATGAGCAGTTCTTC CASSIQTGNNEQFF
TRBJ2-1 once TRBV9 TRBD2 TGTGCCAGCAGCAAGACTGGACTAGAGTTGAGCCATGAGCAGTTCTTC CASSKTGLELSHEQFF
TRBJ1-2 NA TRBV7-2 NA TGTGCCAGCAGCTTAGGTTTAGGTCACTATGGCTACACCTTC CASSLGLGHYGYTF
TRBJ2-2 NA TRBV7-9 TRBD1 TGTGCCAGCACCCCCCCCGGGACAGCTCACACCGGGGAGCTGTTTTTT CASTPPGTAHTGELFF
TRBJ2-3 NA TRBV6-1 TRBD1 TGTGCCAGCAGTGAAGGACAGGGGGCAGTAGATACGCAGTATTTT CASSEGQGAVDTQYF
TRBJ2-5 NA TRBV6-1 NA TGTGCCAGCAGTGAATTAGGCCCGTTGGGGACCCAGTACTTC CASSELGPLGTQYF
TRBJ1-1 few TRBV7-9 NA TGTGCCAGCAACCCAGACATGAACACTGAAGCTTTCTTT CASNPDMNTEAFF
TRBJ2-7 medium-sized TRBV4-3 NA TGCGCCAGCAGCCAAGGAACAGGGTGGGACTACGAGCAGTACTTC CASSQGTGWDYEQYF